A selection of T cell receptor beta chains follows, all from one sample in a study of cytomegalovirus exposure and HLA in healthy donors. Sequencing used immunoSEQ multiplex PCR; TCRdb keeps in-frame clones, though not all of them. The sample has over 75,000 clones, and its top ten clones hold just over 5.5%. The sequencing input was PBMCs. The source of these receptors is a girl aged 10-17 years in good health and CMV-seropositive. Each CDR3 is given with its conserved first and last residue. Fields, in order: CDR3 protein, CDR3 DNA, J gene, D gene, V gene. D genes are given only for firm matches.

CDR3aa: CASSSLGQGEIGAFF; CDR3nt: TGTGCCAGCAGTTCATTGGGACAGGGAGAAATCGGAGCTTTCTTT; j_gene: TRBJ1-1; d_gene: TRBD1; v_gene: TRBV6-5
CDR3aa: CASSVGGATYNEQFF; CDR3nt: TGTGCCAGCAGCGTAGGCGGGGCCACCTACAATGAGCAGTTCTTC; j_gene: TRBJ2-1; d_gene: .; v_gene: TRBV9
CDR3aa: CASSSGTGLYEQYF; CDR3nt: TGTGCCAGCAGCTCCGGGACAGGGCTCTACGAGCAGTACTTC; j_gene: TRBJ2-7; d_gene: TRBD1; v_gene: TRBV5-6
CDR3aa: CASGTGGYEQYF; CDR3nt: TGTGCCAGCGGGACAGGGGGCTACGAGCAGTACTTC; j_gene: TRBJ2-7; d_gene: TRBD1; v_gene: TRBV5-4
CDR3aa: CASTPGSRDQPQHF; CDR3nt: TGTGCCAGCACCCCGGGAAGCCGAGATCAGCCCCAGCATTTT; j_gene: TRBJ1-5; d_gene: .; v_gene: TRBV2
CDR3aa: CASSPPRDIHGYTF; CDR3nt: TGTGCCAGCTCACCACCAAGAGACATCCATGGCTACACCTTC; j_gene: TRBJ1-2; d_gene: .; v_gene: TRBV18
CDR3aa: CASSLARDNQPQHF; CDR3nt: TGTGCCAGCAGCTTAGCGCGGGACAATCAGCCCCAGCATTTT; j_gene: TRBJ1-5; d_gene: .; v_gene: TRBV11-2
CDR3aa: CASSVEGVSGNTIYF; CDR3nt: TGTGCCAGCAGCGTCGAGGGGGTTTCTGGAAACACCATATATTTT; j_gene: TRBJ1-3; d_gene: .; v_gene: TRBV9
CDR3aa: CASRTVPTGELFF; CDR3nt: TGTGCCAGCAGGACAGTACCCACCGGGGAGCTGTTTTTT; j_gene: TRBJ2-2; d_gene: .; v_gene: TRBV6-5
CDR3aa: CASAALERYGYTF; CDR3nt: TGTGCCAGCGCAGCCCTAGAGAGGTATGGCTACACCTTC; j_gene: TRBJ1-2; d_gene: .; v_gene: TRBV6-1
CDR3aa: CASSQIQRGRYNEQFF; CDR3nt: TGTGCCAGCAGCCAAATCCAGCGGGGGAGGTACAATGAGCAGTTCTTC; j_gene: TRBJ2-1; d_gene: TRBD2; v_gene: TRBV4-2
CDR3aa: CASSVEGDSGNTIYF; CDR3nt: TGTGCCAGCAGCGTAGAAGGGGATTCTGGAAACACCATATATTTT; j_gene: TRBJ1-3; d_gene: .; v_gene: TRBV9
CDR3aa: CASSVGEPALLGNYGYTF; CDR3nt: TGTGCCAGCAGCGTTGGGGAGCCGGCCTTACTCGGGAACTATGGCTACACCTTC; j_gene: TRBJ1-2; d_gene: .; v_gene: TRBV7-3
CDR3aa: CASSVDGSSYNSPLHF; CDR3nt: TGTGCCAGCAGCGTAGATGGTAGCTCCTATAATTCACCCCTCCACTTT; j_gene: TRBJ1-6; d_gene: .; v_gene: TRBV9
CDR3aa: CASSVAGTVTDTQYF; CDR3nt: TGTGCCAGCAGCGTAGCTGGGACTGTCACAGATACGCAGTATTTT; j_gene: TRBJ2-3; d_gene: .; v_gene: TRBV9
CDR3aa: CASSLGPSETQYF; CDR3nt: TGTGCCAGCAGCTTGGGCCCCTCCGAGACCCAGTACTTC; j_gene: TRBJ2-5; d_gene: .; v_gene: TRBV11-2
CDR3aa: CASSQDWDTALNTEAFF; CDR3nt: TGTGCCAGCAGCCAAGACTGGGACACAGCCTTGAACACTGAAGCTTTCTTT; j_gene: TRBJ1-1; d_gene: .; v_gene: TRBV4-2
CDR3aa: CASSTDQDRDSPLHF; CDR3nt: TGCGCCAGCAGCACTGATCAGGACAGAGATTCACCCCTCCACTTT; j_gene: TRBJ1-6; d_gene: .; v_gene: TRBV4-3
CDR3aa: CASGSPRENYEQYF; CDR3nt: TGTGCTAGTGGTTCCCCCCGGGAAAACTACGAGCAGTACTTC; j_gene: TRBJ2-7; d_gene: .; v_gene: TRBV12-5
CDR3aa: CASSLGQGNTEAFF; CDR3nt: TGTGCCAGCAGCTTGGGACAGGGGAACACTGAAGCTTTCTTT; j_gene: TRBJ1-1; d_gene: TRBD1; v_gene: TRBV7-2
CDR3aa: CASSLAGAFQETQYF; CDR3nt: TGTGCCAGCAGCTTAGCGGGGGCCTTTCAAGAGACCCAGTACTTC; j_gene: TRBJ2-5; d_gene: .; v_gene: TRBV7-2
CDR3aa: CASSPVSGSPDTQYF; CDR3nt: TGTGCCAGCTCACCAGTTAGCGGGTCCCCAGATACGCAGTATTTT; j_gene: TRBJ2-3; d_gene: TRBD2; v_gene: TRBV18
CDR3aa: CASSYSRGRGTDTQYF; CDR3nt: TGTGCCAGCAGTTACTCACGGGGGAGAGGCACAGATACGCAGTATTTT; j_gene: TRBJ2-3; d_gene: .; v_gene: TRBV6-5
CDR3aa: CASSSGLDSSYNEQFF; CDR3nt: TGTGCCAGCAGCTCCGGACTAGATAGCTCCTACAATGAGCAGTTCTTC; j_gene: TRBJ2-1; d_gene: TRBD2; v_gene: TRBV5-4
CDR3aa: CSVERTGDGYTF; CDR3nt: TGCAGCGTTGAGAGGACAGGGGACGGCTACACCTTC; j_gene: TRBJ1-2; d_gene: TRBD1; v_gene: TRBV29-1
CDR3aa: CASSLGPGKGGYTF; CDR3nt: TGTGCCAGCAGCTTAGGTCCAGGGAAAGGGGGCTACACCTTC; j_gene: TRBJ1-2; d_gene: .; v_gene: TRBV13
CDR3aa: CASSYSTGSGQPQHF; CDR3nt: TGTGCCAGCAGTTACTCGACTGGTTCCGGGCAGCCCCAGCATTTT; j_gene: TRBJ1-5; d_gene: .; v_gene: TRBV6-5
CDR3aa: CASSPGLTFSGANVLTF; CDR3nt: TGTGCCAGCAGCCCGGGACTGACCTTCTCTGGGGCCAACGTCCTGACTTTC; j_gene: TRBJ2-6; d_gene: .; v_gene: TRBV5-6
CDR3aa: CASSHRLSSTGELFF; CDR3nt: TGTGCCAGCAGCCACAGGTTGTCGTCCACCGGGGAGCTGTTTTTT; j_gene: TRBJ2-2; d_gene: .; v_gene: TRBV7-9
CDR3aa: CASSQDLGDYGKLFF; CDR3nt: TGCGCCAGCAGCCAAGATCTGGGAGACTACGGGAAACTGTTTTTT; j_gene: TRBJ1-4; d_gene: .; v_gene: TRBV4-3
CDR3aa: CASSLDSHQPQHF; CDR3nt: TGTGCCAGCAGCCTCGACAGCCATCAGCCCCAGCATTTT; j_gene: TRBJ1-5; d_gene: .; v_gene: TRBV7-9
CDR3aa: CASRETGGMNTIYF; CDR3nt: TGTGCCAGCAGGGAGACAGGGGGTATGAACACCATATATTTT; j_gene: TRBJ1-3; d_gene: TRBD1; v_gene: TRBV7-9
CDR3aa: CASTNLGGGNQPQHF; CDR3nt: TGTGCCAGCACAAACCTCGGGGGAGGCAATCAGCCCCAGCATTTT; j_gene: TRBJ1-5; d_gene: .; v_gene: TRBV28
CDR3aa: CASSDGYNEQFF; CDR3nt: TGTGCCAGCAGTGACGGTTACAATGAGCAGTTCTTC; j_gene: TRBJ2-1; d_gene: .; v_gene: TRBV2
CDR3aa: CASSPIGASSYNEQFF; CDR3nt: TGTGCCAGCTCACCAATAGGGGCAAGCTCCTACAATGAGCAGTTCTTC; j_gene: TRBJ2-1; d_gene: .; v_gene: TRBV18
CDR3aa: CASSFGLAGNEQYF; CDR3nt: TGTGCCAGCAGCTTCGGACTAGCGGGGAACGAGCAGTACTTC; j_gene: TRBJ2-7; d_gene: TRBD2; v_gene: TRBV7-2
CDR3aa: CASSPVFGTPGSPLHF; CDR3nt: TGTGCCAGCAGCCCCGTTTTTGGAACCCCAGGTTCACCCCTCCACTTT; j_gene: TRBJ1-6; d_gene: .; v_gene: TRBV7-8
CDR3aa: CASTEGYSTDTQYF; CDR3nt: TGTGCCAGCACTGAAGGGTACTCCACAGATACGCAGTATTTT; j_gene: TRBJ2-3; d_gene: .; v_gene: TRBV2
CDR3aa: CASGRVRVKHTEAFF; CDR3nt: TGTGCCAGCGGGAGAGTTAGGGTAAAGCACACTGAAGCTTTCTTT; j_gene: TRBJ1-1; d_gene: .; v_gene: TRBV6-5
CDR3aa: CASSRWDWYHEQYF; CDR3nt: TGTGCCAGCAGTCGGTGGGACTGGTACCACGAGCAGTACTTC; j_gene: TRBJ2-7; d_gene: .; v_gene: TRBV6-5
CDR3aa: CATSRYRGSGTGELFF; CDR3nt: TGTGCCACCAGCAGGTACAGGGGGTCGGGCACCGGGGAGCTGTTTTTT; j_gene: TRBJ2-2; d_gene: TRBD1; v_gene: TRBV15
CDR3aa: CASSIIVMTENTEAFF; CDR3nt: TGTGCCAGTAGTATTATCGTGATGACAGAGAACACTGAAGCTTTCTTT; j_gene: TRBJ1-1; d_gene: .; v_gene: TRBV19
CDR3aa: CASRDRALSPGGYTF; CDR3nt: TGCGCCAGCAGGGACAGGGCCCTATCCCCAGGTGGCTACACCTTC; j_gene: TRBJ1-2; d_gene: TRBD1; v_gene: TRBV4-1
CDR3aa: CASRPWEGGETQYF; CDR3nt: TGCGCCAGCAGGCCTTGGGAGGGCGGGGAGACCCAGTACTTC; j_gene: TRBJ2-5; d_gene: TRBD2; v_gene: TRBV5-1
CDR3aa: CAWSPRTSGYNEQFF; CDR3nt: TGTGCCTGGAGTCCTCGGACTAGCGGGTACAATGAGCAGTTCTTC; j_gene: TRBJ2-1; d_gene: TRBD2; v_gene: TRBV30